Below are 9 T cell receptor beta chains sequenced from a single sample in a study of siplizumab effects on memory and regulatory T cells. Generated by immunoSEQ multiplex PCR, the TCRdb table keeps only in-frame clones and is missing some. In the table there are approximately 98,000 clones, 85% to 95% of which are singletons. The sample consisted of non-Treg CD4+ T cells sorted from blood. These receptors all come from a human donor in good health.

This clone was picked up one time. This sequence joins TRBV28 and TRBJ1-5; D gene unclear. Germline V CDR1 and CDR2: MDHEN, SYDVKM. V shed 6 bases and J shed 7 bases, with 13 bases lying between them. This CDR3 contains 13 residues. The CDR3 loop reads CASSRGPGQPQHF. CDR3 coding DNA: TGTGCCAGCAGCCGCGGGCCCGGCCAGCCCCAGCATTTT.

CDR3 loop: CASSSDSSQVGYTF. CDR3 nucleotide sequence: TGCGCCAGCAGCTCAGATTCGTCGCAAGTTGGCTACACCTTC. J is TRBJ1-2 and V is TRBV5-1; D uncertain. V shed 3 bases and J shed 7 bases, with 16 bases lying between them. CDR3 length equals 14 residues. The V gene's germline CDR1 is SGHRS and CDR2 YFSETQ.

The CDR3 nucleotides read TGTGCCAGCAGCTTACAGGCGAGGGAGACCCAGTACTTC. It encodes CASSLQARETQYF. The chain couples TRBV5-4 to TRBJ2-5, with a weak D call TRBD1 (5 bases). The CDR3 is 13 residues long. Germline V gene lookup returns CDR1 SGHNT and CDR2 YYREEE (reference sequence). V was pared by 2 bases and J by 5 bases, with 10 bases between.

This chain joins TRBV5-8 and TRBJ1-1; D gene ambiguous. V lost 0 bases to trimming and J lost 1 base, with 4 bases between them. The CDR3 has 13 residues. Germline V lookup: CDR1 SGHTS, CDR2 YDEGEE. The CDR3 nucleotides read TGTGCCAGCAGCTTGGGGCGGAACACTGAAGCTTTCTTT. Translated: CASSLGRNTEAFF.

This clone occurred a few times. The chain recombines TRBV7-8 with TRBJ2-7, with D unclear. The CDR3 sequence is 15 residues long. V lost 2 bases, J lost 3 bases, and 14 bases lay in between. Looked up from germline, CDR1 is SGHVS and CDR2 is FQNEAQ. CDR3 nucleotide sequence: TGTGCCAGCAGCTTATTGGTGAATCGTTTCTACGAGCAGTACTTC. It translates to CASSLLVNRFYEQYF.

The CDR3 protein is CASTDAVGWGQETQYF. The CDR3 nucleotides read TGTGCCAGTACCGATGCGGTGGGTTGGGGCCAAGAGACCCAGTACTTC. V and J are TRBV19 and TRBJ2-5; D unresolved. The CDR3 is 16 residues long. Trimming removed 7 bases at V and 1 base at J, with 19 bases between. In germline, CDR1 is LNHDA, CDR2 SQIVND (reference sequence).

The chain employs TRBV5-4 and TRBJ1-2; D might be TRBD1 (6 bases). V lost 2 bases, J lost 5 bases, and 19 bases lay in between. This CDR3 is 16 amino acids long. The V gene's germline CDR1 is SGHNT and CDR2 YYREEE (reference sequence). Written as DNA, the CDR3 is TGTGCCAGCAGCTTCTCCGGGCAGGGGCGCTTATATGGCTACACCTTC. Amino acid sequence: CASSFSGQGRLYGYTF.

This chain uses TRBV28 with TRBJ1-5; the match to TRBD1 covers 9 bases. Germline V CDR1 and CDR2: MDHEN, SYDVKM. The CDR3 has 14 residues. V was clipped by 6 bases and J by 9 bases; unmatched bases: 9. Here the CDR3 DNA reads TGTGCCAGCAGCCTGGACAGGGGTGTTGGGCCCCAGCATTTT. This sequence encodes CASSLDRGVGPQHF.

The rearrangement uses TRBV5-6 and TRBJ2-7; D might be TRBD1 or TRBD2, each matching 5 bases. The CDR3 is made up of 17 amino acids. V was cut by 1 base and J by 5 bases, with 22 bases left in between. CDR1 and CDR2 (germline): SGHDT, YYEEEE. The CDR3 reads CASSLLAGRGEVDEQYF. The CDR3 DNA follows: TGTGCCAGCAGCTTGTTGGCGGGTCGAGGGGAAGTTGACGAGCAGTACTTC.